These T cell receptor beta chains were read from a single sample in a study of metastatic and nonmetastatic thyroid tumors. TCRdb called clones again from the PCR reads with MiXCR. The sample records roughly 30,000 clones, roughly 15% being singletons. The sequenced material came from blood. The origin of the receptors is a female donor with papillary thyroid cancer or a benign thyroid nodule (not recorded which). Some clones in this sample may be carry-over from other donors' samples. The CDR3 runs from the conserved cysteine through the conserved F or W. The D gene is left open where the match is weak. The listing skips clone size in some rows; elsewhere it reads once, few, many or a size class.

abundance,d_gene,j_gene,v_gene,CDR3nt,CDR3aa
many,-,TRBJ2-7,TRBV7-9,TGTGCCAGCAGCTTAGGTCGGGGGGCCAGCGAGCAGTACTTC,CASSLGRGASEQYF
medium-sized,TRBD1,TRBJ1-1,TRBV20-1,TGCAGTGCTAGAGACTTGGACAGGGGGACGAACACTGAAGCTTTCTTT,CSARDLDRGTNTEAFF
many,TRBD1,TRBJ1-2,TRBV5-1,TGCGCCAGCAGCACGGGACAGGTTTATGACTATGGCTACACCTTC,CASSTGQVYDYGYTF
many,-,TRBJ1-1,TRBV20-1,TGCAGTGCTAGTCCGGGGGGCAATGAAGCTTTCTTT,CSASPGGNEAFF
many,-,TRBJ1-4,TRBV9,TGTGCCAGCAGCTTAAGGACAGACCCTAATGAAAAACTGTTTTTT,CASSLRTDPNEKLFF
many,-,TRBJ1-2,TRBV5-1,TGCGCCAGCAGCTTGGCCGGGACTGTGAGCTATGGCTACACCTTC,CASSLAGTVSYGYTF
-,-,TRBJ2-7,TRBV28,TGTGCCAGCAGTTTTAACCTAGGACTTCTAACCTACGAGCAGTACTTC,CASSFNLGLLTYEQYF
-,-,TRBJ2-1,TRBV20-1,TGCAGTGCTAGCGGTACTGGCGGTAATGAGCAGTTCTTC,CSASGTGGNEQFF
-,-,TRBJ2-1,TRBV20-1,TGCAGTGCTACCCTTAGCAATGAGCAGTTCTTC,CSATLSNEQFF
few,-,TRBJ2-1,TRBV12-3/TRBV12-4,TGTGCCAGCAGTTTAGCGGGCTCCCTGATGTCCTACAATGAGCAGTTCTTC,CASSLAGSLMSYNEQFF
-,-,TRBJ2-3,TRBV7-8,TGTGCCAGCAGCGAGGATATAGCGGGCACAGATACGCAGTATTTT,CASSEDIAGTDTQYF
many,-,TRBJ1-2,TRBV7-2,TGTGCCAGCAGCGCCGTCGGGAGGGGCGACGTCTATGGCTACACCTTC,CASSAVGRGDVYGYTF
many,-,TRBJ2-3,TRBV9,TGTGCCAGCAGCCCGGGGACTTTTTCTTCTAGCACAGATACGCAGTATTTT,CASSPGTFSSSTDTQYF
many,-,TRBJ1-3,TRBV2,TGTGCCAGCAGTGAACTATCCCCTGGGGGTAGTGGAAACACCATATATTTT,CASSELSPGGSGNTIYF
-,TRBD2,TRBJ2-1,TRBV20-1,TGCAGTGCTAGCACTAGCGGGAGCCCCTCCTACAATGAGCAGTTCTTC,CSASTSGSPSYNEQFF
many,TRBD2,TRBJ2-1,TRBV6-1,TGTGCCAGCAGGCTCGGGGGGGGAGGCAATGAGCAGTTCTTC,CASRLGGGGNEQFF
-,-,TRBJ2-2,TRBV6-1,TGTGCCAGCAGTGCGGACAGAGCCGGGGAGCTGTTTTTT,CASSADRAGELFF
many,-,TRBJ2-2,TRBV6-4,TGTGCCAGCAGTCGGTCGGCAGAGGACACCGGGGAGCTGTTTTTT,CASSRSAEDTGELFF
many,TRBD2,TRBJ2-5,TRBV3-1,TGTGCCAGCAGCCATGAAGTTTGGGGTAGCGGGAGGGCCGTGGAGACCCAGTACTTC,CASSHEVWGSGRAVETQYF
few,-,TRBJ2-7,TRBV24-1,TGTGCCACCAGTGAACGGGGGCTAGATAACTACGAGCAGTACTTC,CATSERGLDNYEQYF
many,-,TRBJ1-1,TRBV14,TGTGCCAGCAGCCAAGTATGGAACACTGAAGCTTTCTTT,CASSQVWNTEAFF
many,-,TRBJ2-1,TRBV18,TGTGCCAGCTCACAGCAGGTGTTCTCCTACAATGAGCAGTTCTTC,CASSQQVFSYNEQFF
-,TRBD2,TRBJ2-1,TRBV7-8,TGTGCCATCGCGCGCACTAGCGGAGGCTACAATGAGCAGTTCTTC,CAIARTSGGYNEQFF
-,-,TRBJ2-7,TRBV4-1,TGCGCCAGCAGCCTGGGTACAGGGTGCTACGAGCAGTACTTC,CASSLGTGCYEQYF
many,-,TRBJ1-1,TRBV9,TGTGCCAGCAGCGTAGACTTCGGCGGCAGGGAAGCTTTCTTT,CASSVDFGGREAFF
few,-,TRBJ1-6,TRBV19,TGTGCCAGTAGTCATCGGGTACCGAATTCACCCCTCCACTTT,CASSHRVPNSPLHF